The entry below describes one T cell receptor (beta chain). Its antigen is still unknown. No much larger clone exists at a distance of one base, and base qualities are not known. Libraries were constructed by the immunoSEQ multiplex PCR assay. The multiplex PCR relied on a mix of 60 forward primers for TCR Vbeta segments and 13 reverse primers for TCR Jbeta segments. A multiplex PCR assay on genomic DNA amplified the CDR3 region of rearranged TCR beta genes. The amplified TCR beta libraries were sequenced on the Illumina HiSeq System as 87-base-pair reads. The authors' analysis ran thus. Across the 600 to 700 repertoires, a later analysis counted tens of millions of unique TCR beta chains, 9.5 million to 12 million of which were shared by at least two donors. A nearest-neighbor algorithm error-corrected the raw reads and collapsed the reads into unique sequences, merging closely related sequences to remove PCR and sequencing errors. CDR3 sequences were aligned to IMGT reference sequences to assign V, D and J gene segments. Each retained sequence needed at least a six-nucleotide match to both a V gene segment and a J gene segment. A rearrangement was called productive if the CDR3 had no stop codons and remained in frame with V and J, and every other rearrangement was called non-productive. CDR3 was defined by IMGT convention, running from the second conserved V-encoded cysteine to the conserved J-encoded phenylalanine. The earlier analysis of about 610 of the donors excluded sequences that lacked an unambiguous match to a single V gene segment. An earlier analysis of over 450 of the donors classified V segments as functional when productive rearrangements were above 56.7% and as segregating when the standard deviation between donors was above 5%. A statistical classification framework was developed to diagnose cytomegalovirus status using the catalog of TCR beta chain sequences. A later analysis assigned V and J genes by comparing TCR nucleotide sequences with IMGT/GENE-DB human TR gene sequences. A later analysis assigned CDR3 sequences and most-parsimonious VDJ recombination scenarios with the TCRdist pipeline. In a later analysis, every TCR beta chain was defined by the combination of its CDR3 amino acid sequence and its V-gene family, and reads without a unique V-gene family were dropped. In a later analysis, approximately 640 highly shared, low-generation-probability nucleotide sequences were removed to address suspected cross-contamination and a sequencing artifact. A later analysis calculated a clonal expansion index for each public chain from normalized within-repertoire ranks of inferred template counts. In a later analysis, generation probabilities were computed with a VDJ recombination model fitted to out-of-frame rearrangements, and the resulting probabilities were checked against IGoR. Hypergeometric tests were used in a later analysis to score TCR-TCR, TCR-HLA and TCR-CMV co-occurrence, with a repertoire-size bias correction applied to the TCR pairs. To estimate false discovery rates, a later analysis permuted the HLA or CMV assignments 20 times. In a later analysis, co-occurring TCRs were grouped with DBSCAN, and TCRdist sequence similarity was added when clustering was performed within HLA-allele-positive subsets. For co-occurrence clustering, repertoires with fewer than 30,000 or more than 120,000 public chains were excluded, along with roughly 5 repertoires with anomalous nucleotide sharing. What TCRdb holds here is the immuneACCESS table cut down to in-frame rearrangements. Part of the clones is not present; checked against another copy, under half of the missing clones reflect an unresolved V gene, and the others are unexplained. V, J and clone size reflect that table, while D and trimming were determined from the DNA. The sample yields about 150,000 clones; approximately 80% were counted once. The top ten clones comprise approximately 4% of the sample.

In total, over 600 healthy bone marrow donors made up the cohort. All cohort members were sampled while nominally healthy, although unrecorded immune exposures were likely present. The donor tested CMV seropositive, placing the donor among the 289 seropositive members of the cohort. Each donor provided a peripheral blood sample, and peripheral blood mononuclear cells were used for TCR beta sequencing. The Qiagen DNeasy Blood Extraction Kit was used to extract genomic DNA from the blood cell samples. The germline V gene gives CDR1 as MDHEN and CDR2 as SYDVKM. From the cysteine through the phenylalanine, the CDR3 covers 13 amino acids. Of the read, only the CDR3 DNA is kept; its 39 bases are in frame from base 1. V sheds 2 bases and J sheds 5 bases, leaving 10 bases between their ends. The sample originates from a study of cytomegalovirus exposure and HLA in healthy donors (dated by TCRdb to 2016 to 2017). About the investigation overall: An earlier analysis of 587 of the donors reported approximately 260 Gb of sequence data and some 110 million unique TCR beta sequences obtained from 180 million or so T cells. Every discovery cohort repertoire had been produced on one sequencing platform. HLA typing included class I and class II loci at four-digit resolution. Donor age, sex, ethnicity and CMV serostatus were compiled together with the repertoire data. Across under 500 genotyped donors of the cohort, an average of approximately 240,000 unique TCR beta nucleotide sequences per donor were sequenced, and about a sixth of those sequences were non-productive. To study patterns of TCR occurrence, a later analysis re-analyzed previously published TCR beta repertoires from 666 donors and added high-resolution HLA genotyping. A later genetic analysis took genome-wide SNP genotypes for about 65% of the 666 donors and used that subset as a discovery cohort. Of the 398 genotyped donors, about 80% fell in the genetic ancestry cluster associated with self-reported Caucasian donors. Rather than drawing on any new phenotypic data, the later analysis identified candidate immune exposures from TCR beta sequences and the way those sequences occurred across donors. Typing coverage varied by locus: roughly 620-630 donors for A, B, C, DRB1 and DQB1; approximately 560 for DQA1; 600 to 610 for DPA1; around 450 for DPB1. In addition to the first cohort of 666 subjects, a separate validation cohort of over 90 different subjects was used. To decide whether each TCR beta V gene segment behaved as functional or pseudogenic, an earlier analysis of nearly 600 of the donors relied on high-throughput TCR beta sequencing. Approximately 310 gigabases of sequencing data and approximately 85 million unique TCR sequences were included in an early release covering about 620 HLA-typed donors. Using immunosequencing, the study profiled T cell repertoires from fewer than 850 subjects and related those repertoires to cytomegalovirus serostatus. The study aimed to test whether signatures of past pathogen exposure could be identified by cataloging public T cell receptors. To predict cytomegalovirus infection status, the study brought together high-throughput TCR immunosequencing, statistical association of individual TCRs with disease status, and machine learning. Roughly 5 DR-DQ haplotypes were handled as single units for association and clustering because linkage in the cohort was strong. Here is what the overall study found, with its caveats: A group of highly shared sequence variants was considered likely to be a technical artifact of the sequencing pipeline. Linkage disequilibrium might explain the correlated functional status among segregating V segments, but an unknown experimental factor could not be excluded. Some IMGT-functional V segments, including TRBV6-2 and TRBV6-3, could not be told apart with the 87-base-pair reads, so those segments were excluded. The authors suggested that the approach could potentially be extended to other disease states and immunological phenotypes. Most TCR sequences were observed very rarely across donors, whereas some public TCRs were present in many individuals. Broadly in line with IMGT annotations, most TCR beta V segments showed up in productive rearrangements about 87% or about 30% of the time in an earlier analysis of approximately 640 of the donors. Because some donors lacked HLA typing at each locus, the association tests relied only on the typed subset. Compared with equally common non-associated chains, HLA-associated TCR beta chains in a later analysis were more clonally expanded and had lower generation probabilities. In a later genetic analysis, fewer N-insertions in productive TCRs were reported among donors in an Asian-associated ancestry cluster than the approximately 630-donor mean. The study gave a list of some 150 TCR beta chains associated with cytomegalovirus. The earlier analysis of some 560 of the donors excluded 15 to 20 rarely observed V segments, including chromosome 9 orphons, because counts were too low. In a later analysis, the rate of TCR association differed among HLA loci, with DRB1 alleles having the most associated TCRs and HLA-C alleles having the fewest. According to a later analysis, most CMV-associated TCR beta chains appeared to be HLA-restricted, and the HLA associations seemed to be driven largely by CMV exposure. Only TCR beta chains were sequenced in this cohort, and the absence of alpha or paired-chain data limited detectable features. Specific HLA alleles were associated with over 15,000 TCR beta sequences at a false discovery rate of 0.05 in a later analysis. A later genetic analysis associated a missense DCLRE1C variant with V-gene and J-gene trimming of TCR beta chains, and an independent cohort replicated the association. In a later analysis, several top co-occurrence clusters were reported to appear linked to parvovirus B19, influenza, CMV and Epstein-Barr virus. CMV serostatus was the only immune exposure information available for the cohort. A further reported finding was that TCR beta sequences accurately predicted the HLA-A and HLA-B alleles for most subjects in the first cohort. When HLA alleles, especially DR and DQ, strongly co-occurred, TCR associations were difficult to assign to individual alleles. The classifier was reported to diagnose cytomegalovirus status with high specificity and sensitivity in both the original and validation cohorts. In vitro tests confirmed that a few of the cytomegalovirus-associated TCR beta chains recognize cytomegalovirus antigens. Presence/absence analyses assumed roughly uniform sequencing depth across donors, an assumption that may not hold.

This sequence uses TRBV28 and TRBJ2-7; the D gene cannot be named for sure. Sequenced input: PBMCs. The origin of this receptor is a woman aged 40 to 49 in good health and CMV-seropositive. The CDR3 corresponds to CASSLQIPHEQYF. The DNA sequence is as follows: TGTGCCAGCAGTTTACAGATTCCCCACGAGCAGTACTTC.